The 21 T cell receptor beta chains presented below share a single source sample, sequenced in a study of shared clonotypes between healthy human individuals. The repertoire was sequenced with immunoSEQ multiplex PCR; TCRdb's copy has only in-frame clones and lacks some. Among roughly 2 million clones listed, over 85% were seen once. Selected positively for CCR7 and CD45RO-negative, naive CD8 cells excluded terminally differentiated effector memory CD45RA+ cells. Sample: naive CD8+ T cells sorted from blood. These receptors were collected from a man aged 18 to 29 in good health.

The sample holds one count of this clone. V gene TRBV7-9 combines with J gene TRBJ1-2; D possibly corresponds to TRBD1 (5 bases). This CDR3 has 14 amino acids. CDR1 is SEHNR, CDR2 FQNEAQ, per germline (reference sequence). V shed 1 base and J shed 6 bases, with 12 bases lying between them. The CDR3 nucleotides are TGTGCCAGCAGCTTAGTCAGCAGGGCAGATGGCTACACCTTC. Translated: CASSLVSRADGYTF.

This clone has more than one count but fewer than ten. In the same sample, other DNA sequences code for this CDR3. The V and J genes are TRBV5-1 and TRBJ1-5; 9 nucleotides agree with TRBD1. Per the germline V gene, CDR1 is SGHRS and CDR2 is YFSETQ. Germline trimming cut 0 bases from V and 2 bases from J; bases unmatched to any gene: 9. This CDR3 region has 18 residues. This CDR3 is CASSLDLTGGHRNQPQHF. DNA of the CDR3: TGCGCCAGCAGCTTGGATCTGACAGGGGGTCACCGCAATCAGCCCCAGCATTTT.

This rearrangement joins TRBV28 to TRBJ1-2; D not resolved. The length of the CDR3 is 15 residues. Trimming took off 1 base at V and 5 bases at J, with 14 bases between the two ends. CDR1 MDHEN and CDR2 SYDVKM come from the germline V gene. CDR3 in amino acids: CASSLYPQSIYGYTF. The CDR3 DNA reads TGTGCCAGCAGTTTATACCCCCAGAGCATATATGGCTACACCTTC.

The chain recombines TRBV19 with TRBJ2-2; D call uncertain. The CDR3 contains 12 residues. Trimming took off 6 bases at V and 6 bases at J, with 8 bases between the two ends. Germline-derived CDR1 and CDR2 are LNHDA and SQIVND (reference sequence). The CDR3 DNA reads TGTGCCAGTAGGATGGGGTCCGGGGAGCTGTTTTTT. Amino acid sequence: CASRMGSGELFF. The full variable domain, with the rest looked up from reference TRBV19 and TRBJ2-2, is DGGITQSPKYLFRKEGQNVTLSCEQNLNHDAMYWYRQDPGQGLRLIYYSQIVNDFQKGDIAEGYSVSREKKESFPLTVTSAQKNPTAFYLCASRMGSGELFFGEGSRLTVL.

V gene TRBV5-6 combines with J gene TRBJ2-5; weak D call: TRBD2 (6 bases). CDR3 length: 14 amino acids. Germline assignment: CDR1 SGHDT and CDR2 YYEEEE. Between the trimmed V and J ends, which lost 0 bases and 5 bases, there was a span of 11 bases. CDR3 loop: CASSLAWGRETQYF. The DNA of the CDR3 is TGTGCCAGCAGCTTGGCCTGGGGGAGGGAGACCCAGTACTTC.

The chain is built from TRBV28 and TRBJ1-5; 8 positions agree with TRBD1. V lost 5 bases and J lost 0; bases outside the gene matches: 9. The CDR3 is 17 amino acids. Germline V CDR1 and CDR2: MDHEN, SYDVKM. The CDR3 nucleotides read TGTGCCAGCAGTCGTCGGGACAGGCCATATAGCAATCAGCCCCAGCATTTT. Translating it yields CASSRRDRPYSNQPQHF.

This clone has just one count. Here the CDR3 DNA reads TGCGCCAGCAGCCCGGTTGGGGGCCAGGCAGGGGTTGAGGCTTTCTTT. It yields the protein CASSPVGGQAGVEAFF. The V gene is TRBV4-1, the J gene TRBJ1-1; maybe TRBD1 (6 bases). V was pared by 4 bases and J by 11 bases, with 26 bases between. Germline loops: CDR1 MGHRA, CDR2 YSYEKL. The length of the CDR3 is 16 residues.

The chain uses TRBV27 and TRBJ1-4; no reliable D call. V dropped 4 bases and J dropped 5 bases, with 11 bases sitting between them. This CDR3 contains 14 residues. Germline lookup yields CDR1 MNHEY and CDR2 SMNVEV (reference sequence). CDR3 amino acids: CASSSQAGNEKLFF. The CDR3 DNA sequence: TGTGCCAGCAGTTCACAAGCGGGGAATGAAAAACTGTTTTTT.

This clone showed up just once. The rearrangement uses TRBV2 and TRBJ1-5; D gene ambiguous. This CDR3 comprises 14 residues. V was clipped by 3 bases and J by 2 bases, with 8 bases between them. The germline V gene has CDR1 SNHLY and CDR2 FYNNEI. CDR3 sequence: CASSDGMGNQPQHF. CDR3 sequence (DNA): TGTGCCAGCAGTGACGGTATGGGCAATCAGCCCCAGCATTTT.

V usage is TRBV4-3 and J usage is TRBJ2-7, with D possibly TRBD2 on 5 matching bases. The V and J ends lost 1 base and 3 bases respectively, with 13 bases between them. CDR1 and CDR2 (germline): LGHNA, YSLEER. This CDR3 spans 15 amino acids. CDR3 nucleotides: TGCGCCAGCAGCCAAGTTCTAGCTGTTAACTACGAGCAGTACTTC. Its protein product is CASSQVLAVNYEQYF.

The chain combines TRBV29-1 with TRBJ1-2, with 7 bases fitting TRBD1. The CDR3 is 16 residues long. Unmatched junction bases numbered 15, after V lost 6 bases and J lost 2 bases. Per the germline V gene, CDR1 is SQVTM and CDR2 is ANQGSEA. CDR3 DNA sequence: TGCAGCGTGGACCGGACAGGCCCACACTCAAACTATGGCTACACCTTC. It is translated as CSVDRTGPHSNYGYTF.

The chain links TRBV27 to TRBJ1-2; 10 nucleotides align to TRBD1. The ends lost 1 base at V and 6 bases at J; junction bases unmatched: 8. This CDR3 region has 16 residues. Germline values: CDR1 MNHEY, CDR2 SMNVEV (reference sequence). The chain's CDR3 is CASSLLGQGTLNGYTF. Here the CDR3 DNA reads TGTGCCAGCAGTTTATTGGGACAGGGGACACTCAATGGCTACACCTTC.

The rearrangement uses TRBV27 and TRBJ1-5; D gene unclear. Germline-derived CDR1 and CDR2 are MNHEY and SMNVEV (reference sequence). The V gene lost 4 bases and the J gene lost 5 bases, with 12 bases spanning the gap. The CDR3 is 14 amino acids. In nucleotides, the CDR3 is TGTGCCAGCAGTTCCTCAGGAGTTTATCAGCCCCAGCATTTT. This sequence encodes CASSSSGVYQPQHF.

V and J are TRBV4-2 and TRBJ2-5; 11 positions match TRBD2. Losses at the gene ends were 1 base for V and 2 bases for J; bases not matched to a gene: 15. This CDR3 is built from 20 residues. Germline CDR1 is LGHNA and CDR2 is YNFKEQ. CDR3 sequence reads: CASSQGSSLAGGFLQETQYF. In DNA form, the CDR3 reads TGTGCCAGCAGCCAAGGGTCGTCGCTAGCGGGGGGTTTTTTACAAGAGACCCAGTACTTC.

Comments on this clone: The same CDR3 also results from other DNA sequences found in this sample. The chain uses TRBV2 and TRBJ2-7; possible D gene TRBD2, 6 bases. Trimming removed 6 bases at V and 0 bases at J, with 9 bases between. Per germline, CDR1 SNHLY and CDR2 FYNNEI. This CDR3 spans 13 amino acids. The CDR3 DNA follows: TGTGCCAGCAGAGGGACTGCCTCCTACGAGCAGTACTTC. Amino acid sequence: CASRGTASYEQYF.

For this clone: Within the sample, other DNA sequences also encode this same CDR3. The chain recombines TRBV29-1 with TRBJ2-7; 10 bases align to TRBD2. The CDR3 contains 13 residues. The V gene end was trimmed by 4 bases and the J gene end by 0 bases; junction bases not matched to a gene: 0. Germline V lookup: CDR1 SQVTM, CDR2 ANQGSEA. CDR3: CSVGLAGSYEQYF. In nucleotides, the CDR3 is TGCAGCGTTGGACTAGCGGGCTCCTACGAGCAGTACTTC.

A note on this clone: The same CDR3 is also encoded by other DNA sequences in this sample. The gene calls are TRBV4-1 and TRBJ2-1, with 10 bases matching TRBD1. The CDR3 is 15 residues long. Unmatched junction bases numbered 3, after V lost 3 bases and J lost 4 bases. Germline V gene data show CDR1 as MGHRA and CDR2 as YSYEKL. The CDR3 sequence is CASSQTGGAYNEQFF. CDR3 DNA sequence: TGCGCCAGCAGCCAGACAGGGGGCGCATACAATGAGCAGTTCTTC.

The chain joins TRBV25-1 to TRBJ1-1; no clear D gene. V dropped 1 base and J dropped 1 base, with 7 bases sitting between them. The CDR3 length is 14 residues. The germline gives CDR1 MGHDK, CDR2 SYGVNS. The DNA for the CDR3 is TGTGCCAGCAGTGAATTTATCGGGAACACTGAAGCTTTCTTT. As protein: CASSEFIGNTEAFF.

The chain couples TRBV4-3 to TRBJ2-3; weak D call: TRBD2 (6 bases). The CDR3 length is 14 residues. CDR1 and CDR2 (germline): LGHNA, YSLEER. Trimming stripped 4 bases from V and 0 bases from J, with 8 bases between. The CDR3 spells CASSPGLSTDTQYF. In nucleotides, the CDR3 is TGCGCCAGCAGCCCGGGACTCAGCACAGATACGCAGTATTTT.

This clone has a single count. The rearrangement joins TRBV10-2 to TRBJ1-1, with a possible D match to TRBD1 (5 bases). The V end was cut by 7 bases, the J end by 6 bases, with 15 bases between. Per germline, CDR1 WSHSY and CDR2 SAAADI. The CDR3 is 13 residues long. The CDR3 DNA follows: TGCGCCAGCACCCGGGGGGGAGGGTCTGAAGCTTTCTTT. Translating gives CASTRGGGSEAFF.

This chain links TRBV7-6 with TRBJ2-1; TRBD1 might be the D (5 bases). The V end lost 0 bases, the J end lost 0 bases, and 9 bases lay between the germline ends. CDR1 is SGHVS and CDR2 is FNYEAQ in the germline V gene. This CDR3 spans 16 amino acids. For the CDR3, the DNA is TGTGCCAGCAGCTTAGCGGGTAGGGGCTCCTACAATGAGCAGTTCTTC. Translating gives CASSLAGRGSYNEQFF.